This T cell receptor (beta chain) was obtained from a study of blood T cells in healthy people across ages. The CDR3 runs to 16 residues. CDR1 is LGHDT and CDR2 is YNNKEL in the germline V gene (reference sequence). Unmatched junction bases numbered 3, after V lost 1 base and J lost 0 bases. For the second PCR, which ran for about 7 to 11 cycles, a sample-barcoded 5' primer and a J-beta primer mix were used. TCRdb reprocessed the 5' RACE reads via MiXCR and lists one record per CDR3 protein. Counted here are 650,000 to 900,000 distinct CDR3 sequences, about 59% occurring once; the ten biggest clones make up roughly 26%.

The chain joins TRBV3-1 to TRBJ1-3; 7 nucleotides match TRBD1. The clonotype comes from a man aged 30 to 39 in good health. Sequenced sample: blood. Here the CDR3 reads CASSQARDSSGNTIYF. In nucleotides, the CDR3 is TGTGCCAGCAGCCAAGCCAGGGACAGCTCTGGAAACACCATATATTTT.